What follows are 13 T cell receptor beta chains derived from one specimen sequenced in a study of blood T cell repertoires in COVID-19. Profiled with immunoSEQ multiplex PCR; TCRdb holds only in-frame clones, not every one. The top ten clones hold roughly 1.6% of a sample with 250,000 to 350,000 clones, 86% of them seen once. What was sequenced was peripheral blood. Receptor source: a woman aged 45 to 65 with acute or convalescent COVID-19.

V is TRBV11-2 and J is TRBJ2-1, with D tentatively TRBD2 (5 bases). Looked up from germline, CDR1 is SGHAT and CDR2 is FQNNGV. This CDR3 spans 15 amino acids. V was pared by 5 bases and J by 7 bases, with 18 bases between. This CDR3 is CASSPLGERRNEQFF. The CDR3 DNA follows: TGTGCCAGCAGCCCACTTGGGGAGCGGAGAAATGAGCAGTTCTTC.

The J gene is TRBJ1-1, the V gene TRBV28; the D is unclear. The V gene lost 5 bases and the J gene lost 0 bases, with 10 bases spanning the gap. The CDR3 is made up of 14 amino acids. Germline values: CDR1 MDHEN, CDR2 SYDVKM. The CDR3 nucleotides read TGTGCCAGCAGTCAGACAAGTATGAACACTGAAGCTTTCTTT. The encoded protein is CASSQTSMNTEAFF. The whole variable domain, filled in from reference TRBV28 and TRBJ1-1, reads DVKVTQSSRYLVKRTGEKVFLECVQDMDHENMFWYRQDPGLGLRLIYFSYDVKMKEKGDIPEGYSVSREKKERFSLILESASTNQTSMYLCASSQTSMNTEAFFGQGTRLTVV.

As DNA, the CDR3 is TGTGCCAGCTCACCCCTTCAGGACAGGACTAATGAAAAACTGTTTTTT. It translates to CASSPLQDRTNEKLFF. The chain uses TRBV18 and TRBJ1-4; TRBD1 matches 7 bases. V shed 3 bases, J shed 2 bases, and the junction held 6 bases outside the gene matches. Germline values: CDR1 KGHSH, CDR2 LQKENI. CDR3 length: 16 residues.

The J gene is TRBJ2-2, the V gene TRBV28; tentatively, D is TRBD1 (5 bases). Germline V gene data show CDR1 as MDHEN and CDR2 as SYDVKM. Trimming pared 6 bases from V and 2 bases from J, leaving 10 bases between. The CDR3 is made up of 14 amino acids. Here the CDR3 DNA reads TGTGCCAGCAGGAGACAGATAAACACCGGGGAGCTGTTTTTT. This sequence encodes CASRRQINTGELFF.

This sequence joins TRBV7-9 and TRBJ1-1; TRBD1 agrees at 9 bases. The CDR3 totals 16 residues. Per germline, CDR1 SEHNR and CDR2 FQNEAQ (reference sequence). With V trimmed by 5 bases and J by 3 bases, 10 bases remained unmatched. CDR3 residues: CASSLGQGGLDTEAFF. The CDR3, as DNA: TGTGCCAGCAGCCTGGGACAGGGCGGTTTGGACACTGAAGCTTTCTTT. Supplemented by reference TRBV7-9 and TRBJ1-1, the full variable domain reads DTGVSQNPRHKITKRGQNVTFRCDPISEHNRLYWYRQTLGQGPEFLTYFQNEAQLEKSRLLSDRFSAERPKGSFSTLEIQRTEQGDSAMYLCASSLGQGGLDTEAFFGQGTRLTVV.

The chain joins TRBV7-8 to TRBJ2-7; 7 bases fit TRBD1. Looked up from germline, CDR1 is SGHVS and CDR2 is FQNEAQ. This CDR3 is built from 14 residues. J gave up 1 base and V 7 bases, and 7 bases lay outside the gene matches. The DNA for the CDR3 is TGTGCCAGCAACCCGACAGGGAATTCCTACGAGCAGTACTTC. As protein: CASNPTGNSYEQYF.

The rearrangement links TRBV3-1 (or the pseudogene TRBV3-2) to TRBJ1-1, with 9 bases identical to TRBD1. The J segment lost 10 bases and the V segment lost 4 bases, leaving 7 bases of the junction unmatched. Per the germline V gene, CDR1 is LGHDT and CDR2 is YNNKEL (reference sequence). The CDR3 runs to 13 residues. The CDR3 sequence is CASSPDRGWLAFF. CDR3 nucleotides: TGTGCCAGCAGCCCTGACAGGGGGTGGCTAGCTTTCTTT.

The rearrangement links TRBV11-2 to TRBJ2-1, with 12 bases identical to TRBD2. After removal of 5 bases from V and 8 bases from J, the junction contained 16 bases not matched to a gene. This CDR3 has 18 residues. Germline assignment: CDR1 SGHAT and CDR2 FQNNGV. The CDR3 spells CASSAQQPSGRALDEQFF. DNA of the CDR3: TGTGCCAGCAGCGCCCAGCAACCTAGCGGGAGGGCCCTGGATGAGCAGTTCTTC.

This clone came up once. The chain couples TRBV5-8 to TRBJ2-1, with a tentative D call TRBD1 (6 bases). V was pared by 1 base and J by 4 bases, with 18 bases between. The germline V gene encodes CDR1 SGHTS and CDR2 YDEGEE. The length of the CDR3 is 17 residues. The CDR3 is CASSLYGGTQGYNEQFF. The CDR3 region has the DNA TGTGCCAGCAGCTTGTACGGTGGGACCCAGGGGTACAATGAGCAGTTCTTC.

The genes are TRBV11-2 and TRBJ2-3; 11 nucleotides agree with TRBD2. Germline V gene sequence: CDR1 SGHAT, CDR2 FQNNGV. The length of the CDR3 is 15 residues. The V gene end was trimmed by 6 bases and the J gene end by 5 bases; junction bases not matched to a gene: 7. CDR3: CASSSRGLAVDTQYF. The CDR3 nucleotides read TGTGCCAGCAGTTCAAGGGGACTAGCGGTAGATACGCAGTATTTT.

The V gene is TRBV27, the J gene TRBJ2-7; 7 bases match TRBD2. Germline V gene sequence: CDR1 MNHEY, CDR2 SMNVEV (reference sequence). This CDR3 is 15 amino acids long. The J segment lost 6 bases and the V segment lost 1 base, leaving 9 bases of the junction unmatched. Here the CDR3 reads CASSLLLAPKPEQYF. CDR3 bases: TGTGCCAGCAGTTTATTACTAGCGCCTAAACCCGAGCAGTACTTC.

This clone occurred a few times. The genes are TRBV5-1 and TRBJ2-3; 12 bases are a match to TRBD1. The V gene end was trimmed by 6 bases and the J gene end by 5 bases; junction bases not matched to a gene: 10. The CDR3 runs 16 residues. The V gene's germline CDR1 is SGHRS and CDR2 YFSETQ. The CDR3 sequence: CASTTTGTGGLDTQYF. The CDR3 DNA follows: TGCGCCAGCACCACGACCGGGACAGGGGGCCTAGATACGCAGTATTTT.

The DNA of the CDR3 is TGTGCCAGCAGCTTAATGGGGGCAGGGACGACCTATGGCTACACCTTC. Translated: CASSLMGAGTTYGYTF. V and J are TRBV7-3 and TRBJ1-2; a possible D gene is TRBD1 (6 bases). Germline CDR1 and CDR2: SGHTA and FQGTGA. The CDR3 extends over 16 amino acids. V dropped 1 base and J dropped 4 bases, with 16 bases sitting between them.